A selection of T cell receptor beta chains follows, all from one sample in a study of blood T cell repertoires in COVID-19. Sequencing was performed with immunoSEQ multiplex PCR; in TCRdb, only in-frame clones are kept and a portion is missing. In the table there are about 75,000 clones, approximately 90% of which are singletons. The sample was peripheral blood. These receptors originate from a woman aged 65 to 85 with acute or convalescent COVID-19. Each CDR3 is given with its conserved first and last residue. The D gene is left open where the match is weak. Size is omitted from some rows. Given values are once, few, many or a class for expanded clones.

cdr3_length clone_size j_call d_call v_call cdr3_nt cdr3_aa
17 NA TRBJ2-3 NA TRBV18 TGTGCCAGCTCACCAAGGATGGGGCAGAGTAACACAGATACGCAGTATTTT CASSPRMGQSNTDTQYF
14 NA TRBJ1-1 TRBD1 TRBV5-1 TGCGCCAGCAGTTTCGACAGGGCGAACACTGAAGCTTTCTTT CASSFDRANTEAFF
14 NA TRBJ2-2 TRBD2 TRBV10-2 TGCGCCAGCAGGGGGACTAGCGGGATGGGGGAGCTGTTTTTT CASRGTSGMGELFF
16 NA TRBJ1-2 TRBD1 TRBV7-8 TGTGCCAGCAGCTTAGGGACAGGGGGCAGGGACTATGGCTACACCTTC CASSLGTGGRDYGYTF
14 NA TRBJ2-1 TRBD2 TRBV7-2 TGTGCCAGCAGCGGGGGGGACCACTACAATGAGCAGTTCTTC CASSGGDHYNEQFF
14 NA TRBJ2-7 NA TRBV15 TGTGCCACCAGCAGAGAGCAACCAACCGGCGAGCAGTACTTC CATSREQPTGEQYF
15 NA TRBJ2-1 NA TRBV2 TGTGCCAGCAGGGATAAGCAGGGGCTCTACAATGAGCAGTTCTTC CASRDKQGLYNEQFF
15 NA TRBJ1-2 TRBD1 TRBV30 TGTGCCTGGAGTGTCCCCTCGACAGGGGCGCTGGGCTACACCTTC CAWSVPSTGALGYTF
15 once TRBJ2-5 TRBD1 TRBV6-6 TGTGCCAGCAGCCCGCCCCTAGGGGGCCGGGAGACCCAGTACTTC CASSPPLGGRETQYF
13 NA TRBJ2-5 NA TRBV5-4 TGTGCCAGCAGCTTCGGCGGCGGCACGGCCCAGTACTTC CASSFGGGTAQYF
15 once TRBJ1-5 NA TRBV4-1 TGCGCCAGCAGCCAAGAAACAGGCGTAGATCAGCCCCAGCATTTT CASSQETGVDQPQHF
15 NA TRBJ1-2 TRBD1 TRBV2 TGTGCCAGCAGCCCAGGACAGGGGGCTTGGTATGGCTACACCTTC CASSPGQGAWYGYTF
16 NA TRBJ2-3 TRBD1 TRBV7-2 TGTGCCAGCAGCTTAAGTTCCTTACAGGGGAGAAATACGCAGTATTTT CASSLSSLQGRNTQYF
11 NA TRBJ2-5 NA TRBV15 TGTGCCACCAGCAGGGGCTGGGCCCAGTACTTC CATSRGWAQYF
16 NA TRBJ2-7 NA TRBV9 TGTGCCAGCAGCCCTAGTTTTCTACAGGGCCGCTACGAGCAGTACTTC CASSPSFLQGRYEQYF
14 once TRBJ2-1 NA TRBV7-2 TGTGCCAGCAGCTTAGCGTCCGGGAACAATGAGCAGTTCTTC CASSLASGNNEQFF
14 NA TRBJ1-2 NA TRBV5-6 TGTGCCAGCAGCTTGTGGTGGGGCGGGGATGGCTACACCTTC CASSLWWGGDGYTF
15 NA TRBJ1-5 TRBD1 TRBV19 TGTGCCAGTAGTCCTTGGACAGGCACCAGTCAGCCCCAGCATTTT CASSPWTGTSQPQHF
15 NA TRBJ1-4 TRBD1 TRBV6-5 TGTGCCAGCACCACAGGGGGCAGAACTAATGAAAAACTGTTTTTT CASTTGGRTNEKLFF
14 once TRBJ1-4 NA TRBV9 TGTGCCAGCAGCGTAGGCGGAGATAATGAAAAACTGTTTTTT CASSVGGDNEKLFF
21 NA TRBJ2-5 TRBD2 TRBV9 TGTGCCAGCAGCGTAGGGCTAGCGGGAGCTTCAGGAGCCCCCGTACAAGAGACCCAGTACTTC CASSVGLAGASGAPVQETQYF
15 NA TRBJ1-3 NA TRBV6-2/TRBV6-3 TGTGCCAGCAGTTACCTTACGAGCTCTGGAAACACCATATATTTT CASSYLTSSGNTIYF
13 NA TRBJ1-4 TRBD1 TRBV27 TGTGCCAGCAGTCCGGGGACAGGGGAAAAACTGTTTTTT CASSPGTGEKLFF
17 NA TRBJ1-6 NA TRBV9 TGTGCCAGCAGCAGAGAGTCAGGATTCGGTATCAATTCACCCCTCCACTTT CASSRESGFGINSPLHF
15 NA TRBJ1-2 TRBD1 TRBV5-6 TGTGCCAGCAGCTCGGGACAGGTCTCCGCCTATGGCTACACCTTC CASSSGQVSAYGYTF
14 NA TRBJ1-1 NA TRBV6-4 TGTGCCAGCAGACTGACAGGAGACGGCACTGAAGCTTTCTTT CASRLTGDGTEAFF
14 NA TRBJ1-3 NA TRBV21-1 TGTGCCAAAAACGGGGCCGGGGGTGGAAACACCATATATTTT CAKNGAGGGNTIYF
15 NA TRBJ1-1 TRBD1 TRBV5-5 TGTGCCAGCAGCTTTACAGGGGTCCCTAACACTGAAGCTTTCTTT CASSFTGVPNTEAFF
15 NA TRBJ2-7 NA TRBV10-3 TGTGCCATCAGTGAAAGGACAGCTCTCTCCTACGAGCAGTACTTC CAISERTALSYEQYF
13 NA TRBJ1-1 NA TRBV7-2 TGTGCCAGTTGCTTATACAGGAACACTGAAGCTTTCTTT CASCLYRNTEAFF
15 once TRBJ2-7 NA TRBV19 TGTGCCAGTAGTATAAGCGGCGCGCGCTCCTACGAGCAGTACTTC CASSISGARSYEQYF
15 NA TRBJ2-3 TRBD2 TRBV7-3 TGTGCCAGCAGCTTAGGCGGGGGGCCGGCAGATACGCAGTATTTT CASSLGGGPADTQYF
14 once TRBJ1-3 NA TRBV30 TGTGCCTGGACTCGGGACACTTTCGGAAACACCATATATTTT CAWTRDTFGNTIYF
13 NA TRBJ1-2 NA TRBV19 TGTGCCAGTAGTATCCAGGGTAACTATGGCTACACCTTC CASSIQGNYGYTF
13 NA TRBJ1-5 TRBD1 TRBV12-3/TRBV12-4 TGTGCCAGCAGGGCCGACAGGGCCCAGCCCCAGCATTTT CASRADRAQPQHF
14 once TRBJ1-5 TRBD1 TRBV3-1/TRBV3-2 TGTGCCAGCAGCCGAGGACAGGGAGGTCAGCCCCAGCATTTT CASSRGQGGQPQHF
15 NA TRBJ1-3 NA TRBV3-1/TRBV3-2 TGTGCCAGCAGCCAAGCCCTATTCTCTGGAAACACCATATATTTT CASSQALFSGNTIYF
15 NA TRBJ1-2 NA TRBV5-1 TGCGCCAGCAGCTTGGTTGGGGCAGAGAACTATGGCTACACCTTC CASSLVGAENYGYTF
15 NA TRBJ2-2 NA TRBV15 TGTGCCACCAGCCCGGGGGATCCGAACACCGGGGAGCTGTTTTTT CATSPGDPNTGELFF
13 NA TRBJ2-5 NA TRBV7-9 TGTGCCAGCAGCTTAGGGGCAGAAGAGACCCAGTACTTC CASSLGAEETQYF
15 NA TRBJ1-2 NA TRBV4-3 TGCGCCAGCAGCCAAGGGGGGGGCGCGATGTATGGCTACACCTTC CASSQGGGAMYGYTF
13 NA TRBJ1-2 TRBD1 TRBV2 TGTGCCAGCAGAGCGGACAGGGCGAGGGGCTACACCTTC CASRADRARGYTF
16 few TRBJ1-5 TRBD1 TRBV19 TGTGCCAGTACCGGAGGGGGCGCCTATAGCAATCAGCCCCAGCATTTT CASTGGGAYSNQPQHF